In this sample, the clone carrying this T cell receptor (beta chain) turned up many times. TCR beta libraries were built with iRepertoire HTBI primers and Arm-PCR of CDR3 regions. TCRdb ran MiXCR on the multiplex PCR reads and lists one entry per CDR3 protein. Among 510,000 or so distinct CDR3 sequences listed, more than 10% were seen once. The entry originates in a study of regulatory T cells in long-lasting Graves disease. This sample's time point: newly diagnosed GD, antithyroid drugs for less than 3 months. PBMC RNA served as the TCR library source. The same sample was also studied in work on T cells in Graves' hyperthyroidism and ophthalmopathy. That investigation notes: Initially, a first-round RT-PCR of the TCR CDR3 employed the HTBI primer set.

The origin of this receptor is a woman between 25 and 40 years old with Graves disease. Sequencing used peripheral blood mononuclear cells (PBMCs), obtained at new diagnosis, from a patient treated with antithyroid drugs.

CDR3 protein: CASSLGLAGGQNEQFF. In DNA, the CDR3 is TGTGCCAGCAGTTTGGGACTAGCGGGAGGGCAGAATGAGCAGTTCTTC. The chain carries TRBV28 and TRBJ2-1; 16 bases line up with TRBD2. The ends lost 3 bases at V and 7 bases at J; junction bases unmatched: 3. CDR1 MDHEN and CDR2 SYDVKM come from the germline V gene. The CDR3 totals 16 residues.